Described below is a single T cell receptor (beta chain) sequence and its context. Its antigen is not known. The data were obtained in a study of cytomegalovirus exposure and HLA in healthy donors. V shed 2 bases and J 8 bases; nucleotides not matched to a gene: 3. The CDR3 covers 14 residues. Germline values: CDR1 MNHNS, CDR2 SASEGT. General study findings and limits: A later analysis linked a missense variant in DCLRE1C to the trimming of TCR beta V and J genes.

The PCR made use of 60 Vbeta and 13 Jbeta primers. Measured with immunoSEQ multiplex PCR; TCRdb has only the in-frame clones, and not every one. The profile covers about 170,000 clones, with around 80% appearing a single time and approximately 1.5% taken by the ten largest. Sequencing was done on a sample of PBMCs. This receptor was identified in a girl between 10 and 17 years old in good health and CMV-seropositive. The chain links TRBV6-1 to TRBJ1-2; 12 bases are shared with TRBD1. CDR3 sequence reads: CASSEYGTGGGYTF. The CDR3 DNA sequence: TGTGCCAGCAGTGAATATGGGACAGGGGGCGGCTACACCTTC.